This paragraph reports one T cell receptor (beta chain). A read error may produce the germline difference seen at one junction end. The CDR3 totals 15 residues. CDR1 is SGHDT, CDR2 YYEEEE, per germline. Amplified TCR beta CDR3 regions came from RNA transcripts. HTBI primers were employed in a first-round RT-PCR of the TCR CDR3. TCRdb redid the calling of the multiplex PCR reads with MiXCR, one entry per CDR3 protein. The sample lists more than 550,000 distinct CDR3 sequences; 15% to 20% were seen once. The data were obtained in a study of T cells in Graves' hyperthyroidism and ophthalmopathy. The chain couples TRBV5-6 to TRBJ2-1; D may be TRBD1 (5 bases). The TCR originated in a man aged 50 to 59 with Graves' hyperthyroidism. Sequences were obtained from blood. The CDR3 spells CASSLAGPSFNEQFF. The CDR3 DNA reads as TGTGCCAGCAGCTTGGCAGGGCCCTCCTTCAATGAGCAGTTCTTC.